The 27 T cell receptor beta chains given below trace back to one sample, sequenced in a study of cytomegalovirus exposure and HLA in healthy donors. The PCR was carried out with 60 Vbeta primers and 13 Jbeta primers. TCRdb keeps only in-frame clones here, not all; method: immunoSEQ multiplex PCR. This sample yields about 120,000 clones, of which 65% to 85% are seen a single time; just under 3% belongs to the top ten. Sequencing was done on a sample of PBMCs. The receptor source for this set is a woman aged 35 to 49 in good health and CMV-seropositive.

This chain connects TRBV9 to TRBJ2-1; possible D gene TRBD1, 7 bases. Germline V CDR1 and CDR2: SGDLS, YYNGEE. Deletions cut 4 bases from V and 8 bases from J, with 19 bases between. The CDR3 extends over 15 amino acids. The CDR3 sequence is CASSTQGDFDYEQFF. CDR3 sequence (DNA): TGTGCCAGCAGCACCCAGGGGGACTTCGACTATGAGCAGTTCTTC. Combining the CDR3 with reference TRBV9 and TRBJ2-1 gives the whole variable domain DSGVTQTPKHLITATGQRVTLRCSPRSGDLSVYWYQQSLDQGLQFLIQYYNGEERAKGNILERFSAQQFPDLHSELNLSSLELGDSALYFCASSTQGDFDYEQFFGPGTRLTVL.

J is TRBJ1-2 and V is TRBV5-1; 9 positions match TRBD1. Germline loops: CDR1 SGHRS, CDR2 YFSETQ. V gave up 0 bases and J gave up 8 bases; unmatched junction bases: 11. The CDR3 covers 16 residues. CDR3 in DNA: TGCGCCAGCAGCTTGGCCGTCACAGGGGGCGAAGAGGGCTACACCTTC. Its translation: CASSLAVTGGEEGYTF.

The gene calls are TRBV27 and TRBJ1-5; TRBD1 might be the D (5 bases). The CDR3 extends over 13 amino acids. Germline-derived CDR1 and CDR2 are MNHEY and SMNVEV (reference sequence). With 3 bases removed from V and 9 bases from J, the gap between germline ends came to 12 bases. DNA for the CDR3: TGTGCCAGCAGTTTCTCCCTCGGGGGGCCCCAGCATTTT. Its translation is CASSFSLGGPQHF.

A note on this clone: Other DNA sequences in this sample translate to the same CDR3. This sequence joins TRBV30 and TRBJ2-7; the match to TRBD2 covers 7 bases. There are 13 residues in the CDR3. V dropped 0 bases and J dropped 6; count of bases not matched to a gene: 5. Germline CDR1 GTSNPN, CDR2 SVGIG (reference sequence). The CDR3, as DNA: TGTGCCTGGAGTGTAACGGGGGGTGGCGAGCAGTACTTC. Protein sequence: CAWSVTGGGEQYF.

The rearrangement joins TRBV5-1 to TRBJ1-6; D remains ambiguous. Looked up from germline, CDR1 is SGHRS and CDR2 is YFSETQ. CDR3 size: 14 residues. The V end was cut by 5 bases, the J end by 8 bases, with 14 bases between. The CDR3 bases are TGCGCCAGCAGATTAGAGGGAGCGGATTCACCCCTCCACTTT. It codes for CASRLEGADSPLHF.

In regard to this clone: The junction departs from germline at one end; a sequencing error may be responsible. The gene calls are TRBV2 and TRBJ1-5; no reliable D call. There are 15 residues in the CDR3. Germline-derived CDR1 and CDR2 are SNHLY and FYNNEI. CDR3 region: CASNEKGFWAQPQHF. The DNA of the CDR3 is TGTGCCAGCAATGAAAAAGGATTTTGGGCTCAGCCCCAGCATTTT.

The V gene is TRBV9, the J gene TRBJ2-1; tentatively, D is TRBD1 (5 bases). Germline V CDR1 and CDR2: SGDLS, YYNGEE. The germline V and J ends were trimmed by 4 bases and 11 bases, with 16 bases remaining between them. The CDR3 spans 13 residues. This chain's CDR3 is CASSPMFQGQQFF. The CDR3 nucleotides are TGTGCCAGCAGCCCAATGTTTCAGGGTCAGCAGTTCTTC. Full variable domain (missing parts from reference TRBV9 and TRBJ2-1): DSGVTQTPKHLITATGQRVTLRCSPRSGDLSVYWYQQSLDQGLQFLIQYYNGEERAKGNILERFSAQQFPDLHSELNLSSLELGDSALYFCASSPMFQGQQFFGPGTRLTVL.

The chain joins TRBV7-9 to TRBJ2-1; 11 nucleotides line up with TRBD2. This CDR3 region has 15 residues. V lost 7 bases to trimming and J lost 2 bases; unmatched junction nucleotides: 4. Per the germline V gene, CDR1 is SEHNR and CDR2 is FQNEAQ (reference sequence). The CDR3 nucleotides read TGTGCCAGCACGTCTAGCGGGAGGCCCTACAATGAGCAGTTCTTC. It is translated as CASTSSGRPYNEQFF.

J is TRBJ2-3 and V is TRBV7-3, with TRBD2 matching 13 bases. The CDR3 length is 17 residues. Germline-derived CDR1 and CDR2 are SGHTA and FQGTGA. Losses at the gene ends were 5 bases for V and 0 bases for J; bases not matched to a gene: 5. In DNA, the CDR3 is TGTGCCAGCAGCCAAGGGACTAGCGGGACTAGCACAGATACGCAGTATTTT. Amino acids: CASSQGTSGTSTDTQYF. Combining the CDR3 with reference TRBV7-3 and TRBJ2-3 gives the whole variable domain GAGVSQTPSNKVTEKGKYVELRCDPISGHTALYWYRQSLGQGPEFLIYFQGTGAADDSGLPNDRFFAVRPEGSVSTLKIQRTERGDSAVYLCASSQGTSGTSTDTQYFGPGTRLTVL.

The V call is TRBV7-2, the J call TRBJ1-1; D perhaps matches TRBD1 (6 bases). V lost 1 base and J lost 8, with 17 bases in between. Germline V gives CDR1 SGHTA, CDR2 FQGNSA. The CDR3 extends over 15 amino acids. The CDR3 here is CASSLESELGQEAFF. DNA of the CDR3: TGTGCCAGCAGCTTAGAGAGTGAGCTAGGACAGGAAGCTTTCTTT.

In its sample, this clone is medium-sized. The chain couples TRBV5-1 to TRBJ2-1; D unresolved. The CDR3 extends over 13 amino acids. Germline CDR1 and CDR2: SGHRS and YFSETQ. V lost 0 bases, J lost 7 bases, and 8 bases lay in between. In DNA form, the CDR3 reads TGCGCCAGCAGCTTGGGGTCAGTGAATGAGCAGTTCTTC. It specifies CASSLGSVNEQFF.

The chain recombines TRBV19 with TRBJ2-1; D is perhaps TRBD2 (6 bases). The length of the CDR3 is 17 residues. Trimming pared 2 bases from V and 5 bases from J, leaving 19 bases between. From germline, CDR1 is LNHDA and CDR2 SQIVND (reference sequence). The CDR3 coding sequence is TGTGCCAGTAGTATAAGGGCCGGGGGTCTTCTTAACAATGAGCAGTTCTTC. Protein: CASSIRAGGLLNNEQFF. The variable domain in full, completed from reference TRBV19 and TRBJ2-1, reads DGGITQSPKYLFRKEGQNVTLSCEQNLNHDAMYWYRQDPGQGLRLIYYSQIVNDFQKGDIAEGYSVSREKKESFPLTVTSAQKNPTAFYLCASSIRAGGLLNNEQFFGPGTRLTVL.

About this clone itself: The same CDR3 also results from other DNA sequences found in this sample. J is TRBJ2-2 and V is TRBV28; unclear D gene. The CDR3 has 13 amino acids. CDR1 and CDR2 from the germline V gene are MDHEN and SYDVKM. The V and J ends lost 3 bases and 0 bases respectively, with 2 bases between them. CDR3 residues: CASSFANTGELFF. The CDR3 coding sequence is TGTGCCAGCAGTTTCGCGAACACCGGGGAGCTGTTTTTT.

This rearrangement joins TRBV28 to TRBJ2-5, with 11 nucleotides matching TRBD2. The CDR3 sequence is 13 residues long. V dropped 11 bases and J dropped 4; count of bases not matched to a gene: 6. CDR1 MDHEN and CDR2 SYDVKM come from the germline V gene. This chain's CDR3 is CAATGLAGETQYF. Here the CDR3 DNA reads TGTGCCGCCACCGGACTAGCGGGAGAGACCCAGTACTTC.

This clone was seen only a few times. J is TRBJ1-5 and V is TRBV7-2; D is perhaps TRBD1 (5 bases). Germline V lookup: CDR1 SGHTA, CDR2 FQGNSA. This CDR3 region has 15 residues. V was cut by 4 bases and J by 6 bases, with 16 bases left in between. For the CDR3, the DNA is TGTGCCAGCAGCTATAGGGGCGGGGGTTCTCAGCCCCAGCATTTT. This sequence encodes CASSYRGGGSQPQHF. The full variable domain, rest sourced from reference TRBV7-2 and TRBJ1-5, is GAGVSQSPSNKVTEKGKDVELRCDPISGHTALYWYRQSLGQGLEFLIYFQGNSAPDKSGLPSDRFSAERTGGSVSTLTIQRTQQEDSAVYLCASSYRGGGSQPQHFGDGTRLSIL.

The chain carries TRBV6-5 and TRBJ1-1, with TRBD1 as a possible D gene (6 bases). This CDR3 has 13 amino acids. Looked up from germline, CDR1 is MNHEY and CDR2 is SVGAGI. The V end lost 10 bases, the J end lost 4 bases, and 16 bases lay between the germline ends. The CDR3 DNA reads TGTGCCACCAAGGGGGTCGCGGGCACTGAAGCTTTCTTT. Translation: CATKGVAGTEAFF.

In DNA form, the CDR3 reads TGTGCCAGCAGCGTAGGAGCGGTTAGCACAGATACGCAGTATTTT. Translated: CASSVGAVSTDTQYF. V and J are TRBV9 and TRBJ2-3; TRBD2 is a possible D gene (5 bases). The CDR3 runs to 15 residues. Trimming shortened V by 0 bases and J by 0 bases, and 8 bases separated the two germline ends. CDR1 is SGDLS and CDR2 is YYNGEE in the germline V gene.

This chain uses TRBV27 with TRBJ1-5; D possibly corresponds to TRBD1 (6 bases). This CDR3 is built from 15 residues. Trimming took 1 base from V and 6 from J, leaving 13 bases between them. CDR1 is MNHEY, CDR2 SMNVEV, per germline (reference sequence). The CDR3 protein is CASSLFREGGQPQHF. In nucleotides, the CDR3 is TGTGCCAGCAGTTTATTCAGGGAGGGGGGTCAGCCCCAGCATTTT.

The V and J genes are TRBV11-2 and TRBJ1-2; 8 positions agree with TRBD1. The germline V gene has CDR1 SGHAT and CDR2 FQNNGV. V shed 5 bases and J 8 bases; nucleotides not matched to a gene: 13. The CDR3 contains 15 residues. CDR3 sequence reads: CASSRGGQALGGYTF. The CDR3 DNA follows: TGTGCCAGCAGCAGGGGGGGACAGGCCCTAGGGGGCTACACCTTC.

This rearrangement joins TRBV7-3 to TRBJ2-3; D perhaps matches TRBD2 (6 bases). The CDR3 spans 13 residues. Germline CDR1 reads SGHTA; CDR2 reads FQGTGA. The V and J ends lost 4 bases and 6 bases respectively, with 11 bases between them. CDR3 DNA: TGTGCCAGCAGCTCCACGGGAGAGGATACGCAGTATTTT. Amino acids: CASSSTGEDTQYF.

This clone was detected a few times. The chain links TRBV30 to TRBJ2-2, with D maybe TRBD2 (6 bases). In germline, CDR1 is GTSNPN, CDR2 SVGIG (reference sequence). This CDR3 has 14 amino acids. The V and J ends lost 0 bases and 3 bases respectively, with 8 bases between them. The CDR3 nucleotides read TGTGCCTGGAGTGTAAGGAGGGACACCGGGGAGCTGTTTTTT. Protein product: CAWSVRRDTGELFF.

The chain employs TRBV5-5 and TRBJ1-3; no reliable D call. The CDR3 runs 15 residues. V gave up 1 base and J gave up 8 bases, with 16 bases separating them. CDR1 and CDR2 from the germline V gene are SGHKS and YYEKEE (reference sequence). CDR3 DNA sequence: TGTGCCAGCAGCTTGACGGGAATCCTGGGAGACACCATATATTTT. As protein: CASSLTGILGDTIYF.

The sample holds one count of this clone. The V call is TRBV19, the J call TRBJ1-2; perhaps TRBD1 as D (6 bases). Germline CDR1 and CDR2: LNHDA and SQIVND (reference sequence). CDR3 length: 13 residues. The germline V and J ends were trimmed by 9 bases and 4 bases, with 15 bases remaining between them. CDR3 loop: CASLPGDGYGYTF. The CDR3 nucleotides are TGTGCCAGCTTACCAGGGGACGGCTATGGCTACACCTTC. Full variable domain (rest looked up from reference TRBV19 and TRBJ1-2): DGGITQSPKYLFRKEGQNVTLSCEQNLNHDAMYWYRQDPGQGLRLIYYSQIVNDFQKGDIAEGYSVSREKKESFPLTVTSAQKNPTAFYLCASLPGDGYGYTFGSGTRLTVV.

J is TRBJ1-2 and V is TRBV27, with 7 bases that match TRBD1. Germline-derived CDR1 and CDR2 are MNHEY and SMNVEV (reference sequence). CDR3 length: 14 residues. The V and J ends lost 6 bases and 4 bases, in that order; junction bases with no gene match: 8. CDR3 coding DNA: TGTGCCAGCAGGCTATCAGGGGGGAGCTATGGCTACACCTTC. Amino acids: CASRLSGGSYGYTF.

The CDR3 loop reads CASRAPDRGIYGYTF. The CDR3 bases are TGTGCCAGCAGAGCCCCCGACAGGGGTATTTATGGCTACACCTTC. The genes are TRBV6-5 and TRBJ1-2; TRBD1 matches 8 bases. The CDR3 spans 15 residues. Per the germline V gene, CDR1 is MNHEY and CDR2 is SVGAGI. With V trimmed by 6 bases and J by 5 bases, 11 bases remained unmatched.

The chain has TRBV2 and TRBJ1-1, with 9 bases matching TRBD1. J gave up 1 base and V 6 bases, and 6 bases lay outside the gene matches. There are 15 residues in the CDR3. Germline assignment: CDR1 SNHLY and CDR2 FYNNEI. The CDR3 sequence is CASSGQGRRNTEAFF. The CDR3 DNA sequence: TGTGCCAGCAGCGGACAGGGGCGACGGAACACTGAAGCTTTCTTT. The full variable domain, with the rest looked up from reference TRBV2 and TRBJ1-1, is EPEVTQTPSHQVTQMGQEVILRCVPISNHLYFYWYRQILGQKVEFLVSFYNNEISEKSEIFDDQFSVERPDGSNFTLKIRSTKLEDSAMYFCASSGQGRRNTEAFFGQGTRLTVV.

This clone was seen only a few times. The chain joins TRBV5-1 to TRBJ2-3; the D gene is possibly TRBD1 (6 bases). V was trimmed by 0 bases and J by 0 bases, leaving 8 bases between them. The CDR3 length is 15 residues. The germline gives CDR1 SGHRS, CDR2 YFSETQ. In nucleotides, the CDR3 is TGCGCCAGCAGCTTGGGACAGGTTAGCACAGATACGCAGTATTTT. Residues: CASSLGQVSTDTQYF.